This TCR beta chain comes out of a study of blood T cell repertoires in COVID-19 (TCRdb year 2020). Some background on the complete study: Samples covering the acute and convalescent phases of COVID-19 were provided by collaborators in the United States, Italy and Spain. The material from the prospective study consisted of cDNA or gDNA derived from T cells, B-cell-depleted T cells, or PBMCs. Deeply sampled blood TCRbeta repertoires from subjects exposed to, actively infected with, or recovered from COVID-19 were included in the dataset. The repertoires were released in a freely available public database meant as a resource for research on the immune response to SARS-CoV-2. Samples were obtained from the ongoing ImmuneRACE study (first 160 participants) and from roughly 1,300 subjects provided by 6 global collaborators. The sample metadata nearly always contained a de-identified subject ID, COVID-19 status, age in years and sex. Where HLA class I and class II types were available, the types were taken from metadata supplied by the sample provider, not from assay-based typing.

TCRbeta CDR3 regions were amplified from genomic DNA using the immunoSEQ Assay, a bias-controlled multiplex PCR. In the authors' own workflow: The number of nucleated cells in each sample was estimated from the amplification of reference gene primers within the assay. To quantify the absolute abundance of each unique TCRbeta CDR3 rearrangement, sequence reads were collapsed and filtered. For each sample, productive Simpson clonality was calculated as the square root of Simpson's diversity index across productive rearrangements. In its TCRdb copy, this immuneACCESS table keeps in-frame sequences only and misses some clones. Where compared with another copy, unresolved V genes explain less than half of these, and the others have no known cause. V and J calls and clone size follow that table, whereas D and trimming were derived from the DNA. This sample is represented by over 250,000 clones; 70% to 90% of them were singletons. The biggest ten clones account for 4% to 6% of the sample.

The full study reports these points: How much clinical and demographic metadata was included differed by source and by participant, and the metadata was provided uncurated.

Spanning cysteine to phenylalanine, the CDR3 consists of 14 amino acids. CDR3 DNA is the only sequence kept; it has 42 bases, read in frame from the first base. For this chain, trimming is 4 bases at the V end and 2 bases at the J end, and the number of junction bases without a gene match is 5. CDR1 and CDR2 (SGHNT, YYREEE) derive from the germline V gene (reference sequence). Of note for this clone: The specificity of this receptor is unknown. One base away there is no much larger clone; base qualities are not given.

The collaborating institutions used their own protocols to collect whole blood in K2EDTA tubes. For TCRbeta analysis, collaborator samples were shipped as frozen whole blood, as isolated PBMCs, or as DNA extracted from either sample type. Sequencing was carried out using peripheral blood. This clonotype was sampled from a man aged 45 to 65 with active or convalescent COVID-19. The chain joins TRBV5-4 to TRBJ1-2, and 7 bases in between align with TRBD1. DNA sequence: TGTGCCAGCAGCCTCAGGGGGTCAAACTATGGCTACACCTTC. This encodes CASSLRGSNYGYTF.